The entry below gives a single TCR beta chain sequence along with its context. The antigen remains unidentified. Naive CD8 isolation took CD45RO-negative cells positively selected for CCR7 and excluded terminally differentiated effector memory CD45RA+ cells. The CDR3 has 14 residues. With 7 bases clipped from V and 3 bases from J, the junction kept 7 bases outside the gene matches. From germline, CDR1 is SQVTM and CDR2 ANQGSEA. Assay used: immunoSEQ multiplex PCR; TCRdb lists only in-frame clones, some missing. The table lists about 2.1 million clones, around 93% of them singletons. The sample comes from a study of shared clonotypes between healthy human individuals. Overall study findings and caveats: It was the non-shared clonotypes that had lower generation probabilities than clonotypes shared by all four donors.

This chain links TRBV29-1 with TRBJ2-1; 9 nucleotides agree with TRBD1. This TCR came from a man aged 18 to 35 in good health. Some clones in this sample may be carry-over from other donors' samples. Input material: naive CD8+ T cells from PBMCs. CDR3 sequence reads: CSARGQGFYNEQFF. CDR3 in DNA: TGCAGCGCCCGGGGACAGGGCTTCTACAATGAGCAGTTCTTC.